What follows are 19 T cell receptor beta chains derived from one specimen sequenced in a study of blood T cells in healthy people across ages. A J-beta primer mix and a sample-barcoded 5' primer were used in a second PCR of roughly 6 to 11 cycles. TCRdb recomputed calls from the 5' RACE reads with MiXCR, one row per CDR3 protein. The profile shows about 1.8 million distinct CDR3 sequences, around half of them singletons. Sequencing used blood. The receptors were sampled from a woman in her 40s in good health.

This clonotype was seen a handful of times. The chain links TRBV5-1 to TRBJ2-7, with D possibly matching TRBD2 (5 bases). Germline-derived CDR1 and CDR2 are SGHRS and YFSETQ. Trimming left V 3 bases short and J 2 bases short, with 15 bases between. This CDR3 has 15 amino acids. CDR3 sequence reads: CASSSGGFTPYEQYF. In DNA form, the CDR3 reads TGCGCCAGCAGCTCGGGCGGGTTCACTCCCTACGAGCAGTACTTC.

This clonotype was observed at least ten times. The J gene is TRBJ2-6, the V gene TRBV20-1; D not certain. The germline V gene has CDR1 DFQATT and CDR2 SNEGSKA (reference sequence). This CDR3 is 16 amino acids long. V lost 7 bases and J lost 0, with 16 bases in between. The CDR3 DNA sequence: TGCAGTGGGTTGGGCAGGTCCTCCTCTGGGGCCAACGTCCTGACTTTC. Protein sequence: CSGLGRSSSGANVLTF.

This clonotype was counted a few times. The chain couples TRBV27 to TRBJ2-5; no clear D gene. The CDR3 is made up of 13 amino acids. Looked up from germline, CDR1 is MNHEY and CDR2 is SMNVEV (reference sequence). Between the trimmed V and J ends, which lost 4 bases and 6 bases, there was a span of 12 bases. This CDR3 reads CASSSLPGKTQYF. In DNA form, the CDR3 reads TGTGCCAGCAGTTCCCTCCCTGGAAAGACCCAGTACTTC.

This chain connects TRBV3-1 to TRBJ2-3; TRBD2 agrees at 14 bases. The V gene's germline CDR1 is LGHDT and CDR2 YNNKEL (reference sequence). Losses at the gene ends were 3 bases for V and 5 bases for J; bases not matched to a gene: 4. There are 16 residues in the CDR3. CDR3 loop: CASSQGLAGEGDTQYF. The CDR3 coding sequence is TGTGCCAGCAGCCAGGGACTAGCGGGGGAGGGAGATACGCAGTATTTT.

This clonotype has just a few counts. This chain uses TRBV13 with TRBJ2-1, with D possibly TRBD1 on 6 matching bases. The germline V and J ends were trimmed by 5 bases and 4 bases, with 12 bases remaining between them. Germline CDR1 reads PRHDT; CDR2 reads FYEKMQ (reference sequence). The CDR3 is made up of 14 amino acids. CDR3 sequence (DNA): TGTGCCAGCAGCCCTCCGGGACATTACAATGAGCAGTTCTTC. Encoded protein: CASSPPGHYNEQFF.

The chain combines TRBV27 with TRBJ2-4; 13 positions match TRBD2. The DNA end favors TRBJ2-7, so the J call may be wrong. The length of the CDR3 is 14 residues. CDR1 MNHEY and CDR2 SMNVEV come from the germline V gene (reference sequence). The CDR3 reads CASGLAGETYEQYF. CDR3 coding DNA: TGTGCCAGCGGACTAGCGGGGGAGACCTACGAGCAGTACTTC.

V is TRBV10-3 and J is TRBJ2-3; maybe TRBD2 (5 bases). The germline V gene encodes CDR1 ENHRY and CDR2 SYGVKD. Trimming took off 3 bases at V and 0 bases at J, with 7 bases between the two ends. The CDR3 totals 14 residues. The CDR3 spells CAISDRTSTDTQYF. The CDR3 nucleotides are TGTGCCATCAGTGACCGGACTAGCACAGATACGCAGTATTTT.

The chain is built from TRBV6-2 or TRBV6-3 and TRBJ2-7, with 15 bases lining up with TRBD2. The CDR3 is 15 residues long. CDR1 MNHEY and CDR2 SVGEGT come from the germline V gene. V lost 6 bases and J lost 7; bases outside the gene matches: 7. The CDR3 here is CASRPGLAGGFEQYF. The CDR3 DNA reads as TGTGCCAGCAGGCCCGGACTAGCGGGGGGGTTTGAGCAGTACTTC.

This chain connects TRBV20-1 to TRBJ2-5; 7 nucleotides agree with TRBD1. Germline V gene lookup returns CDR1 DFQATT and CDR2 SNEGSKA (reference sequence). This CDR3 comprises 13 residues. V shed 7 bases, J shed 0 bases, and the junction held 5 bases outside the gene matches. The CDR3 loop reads CSDGDSNQETQYF. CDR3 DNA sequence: TGCAGTGATGGGGACAGCAACCAAGAGACCCAGTACTTC.

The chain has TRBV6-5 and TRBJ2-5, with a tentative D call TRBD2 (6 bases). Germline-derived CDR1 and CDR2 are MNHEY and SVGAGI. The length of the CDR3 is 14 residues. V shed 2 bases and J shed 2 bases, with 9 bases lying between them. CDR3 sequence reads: CASSYGGMQETQYF. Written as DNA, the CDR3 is TGTGCCAGCAGTTACGGGGGGATGCAAGAGACCCAGTACTTC.

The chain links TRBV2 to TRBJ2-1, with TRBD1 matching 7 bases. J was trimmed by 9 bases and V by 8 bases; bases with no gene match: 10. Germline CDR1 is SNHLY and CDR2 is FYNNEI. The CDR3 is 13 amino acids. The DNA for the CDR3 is TGTGCCAGCTTTAACAGGGGTGGGGGTGAGCAGTTCTTC. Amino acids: CASFNRGGGEQFF. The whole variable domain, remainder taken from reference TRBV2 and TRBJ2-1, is EPEVTQTPSHQVTQMGQEVILRCVPISNHLYFYWYRQILGQKVEFLVSFYNNEISEKSEIFDDQFSVERPDGSNFTLKIRSTKLEDSAMYFCASFNRGGGEQFFGPGTRLTVL.

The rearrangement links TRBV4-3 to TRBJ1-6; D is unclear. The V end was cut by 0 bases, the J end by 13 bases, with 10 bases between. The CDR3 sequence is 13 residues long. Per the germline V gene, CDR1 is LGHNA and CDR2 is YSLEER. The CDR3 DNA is TGCGCCAGCAGCCAAGAACCTGCGAGGCCCCTCCACTTT. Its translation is CASSQEPARPLHF.

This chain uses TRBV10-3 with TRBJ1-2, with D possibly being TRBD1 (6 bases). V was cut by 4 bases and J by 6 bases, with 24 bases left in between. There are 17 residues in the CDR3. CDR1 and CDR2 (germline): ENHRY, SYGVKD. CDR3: CAISGFARQDVGNGYTF. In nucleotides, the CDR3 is TGTGCCATCAGTGGTTTCGCCCGACAGGACGTTGGGAATGGCTACACCTTC.

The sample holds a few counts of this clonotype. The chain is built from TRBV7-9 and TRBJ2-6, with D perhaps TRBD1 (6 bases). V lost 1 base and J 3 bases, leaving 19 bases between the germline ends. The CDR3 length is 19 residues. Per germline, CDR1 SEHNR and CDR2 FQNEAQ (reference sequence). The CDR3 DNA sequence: TGTGCCAGCAGCTTAGGCCCGGGACAATCCGCCTATGGGGCCAACGTCCTGACTTTC. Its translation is CASSLGPGQSAYGANVLTF.

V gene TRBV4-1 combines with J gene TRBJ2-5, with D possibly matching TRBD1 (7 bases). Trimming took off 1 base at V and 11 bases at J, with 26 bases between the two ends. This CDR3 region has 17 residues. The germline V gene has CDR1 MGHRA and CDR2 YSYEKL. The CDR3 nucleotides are TGCGCCAGCAGCCAAGTGCGAGGCGGCCCTCAGGGGGGTGAGCAGTACTTC. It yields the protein CASSQVRGGPQGGEQYF.

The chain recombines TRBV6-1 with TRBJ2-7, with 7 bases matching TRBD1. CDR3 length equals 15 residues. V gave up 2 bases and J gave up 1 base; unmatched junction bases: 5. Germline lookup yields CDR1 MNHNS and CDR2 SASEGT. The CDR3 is CASSEFGTASYEQYF. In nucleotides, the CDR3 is TGTGCCAGCAGTGAATTCGGGACAGCTTCCTACGAGCAGTACTTC.

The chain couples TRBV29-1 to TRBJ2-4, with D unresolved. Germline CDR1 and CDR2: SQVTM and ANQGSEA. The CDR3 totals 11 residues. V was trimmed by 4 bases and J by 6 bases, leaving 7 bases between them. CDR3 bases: TGCAGCGTTGTTGTGGGAAACATTCAGTACTTC. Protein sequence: CSVVVGNIQYF.

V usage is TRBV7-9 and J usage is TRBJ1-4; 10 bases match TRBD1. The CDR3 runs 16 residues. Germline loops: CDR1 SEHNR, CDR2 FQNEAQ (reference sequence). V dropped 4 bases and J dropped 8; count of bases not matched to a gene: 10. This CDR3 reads CASSSASGTGVEKLFF. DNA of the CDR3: TGTGCCAGCAGCTCCGCCTCCGGGACAGGGGTCGAAAAACTGTTTTTT.

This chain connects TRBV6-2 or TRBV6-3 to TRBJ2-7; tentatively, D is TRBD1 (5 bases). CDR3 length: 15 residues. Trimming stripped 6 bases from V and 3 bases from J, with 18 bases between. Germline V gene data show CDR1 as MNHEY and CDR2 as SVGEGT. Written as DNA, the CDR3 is TGTGCCAGCAGCCCCGATGACAGAAACGTCTACGAGCAGTACTTC. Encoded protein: CASSPDDRNVYEQYF.